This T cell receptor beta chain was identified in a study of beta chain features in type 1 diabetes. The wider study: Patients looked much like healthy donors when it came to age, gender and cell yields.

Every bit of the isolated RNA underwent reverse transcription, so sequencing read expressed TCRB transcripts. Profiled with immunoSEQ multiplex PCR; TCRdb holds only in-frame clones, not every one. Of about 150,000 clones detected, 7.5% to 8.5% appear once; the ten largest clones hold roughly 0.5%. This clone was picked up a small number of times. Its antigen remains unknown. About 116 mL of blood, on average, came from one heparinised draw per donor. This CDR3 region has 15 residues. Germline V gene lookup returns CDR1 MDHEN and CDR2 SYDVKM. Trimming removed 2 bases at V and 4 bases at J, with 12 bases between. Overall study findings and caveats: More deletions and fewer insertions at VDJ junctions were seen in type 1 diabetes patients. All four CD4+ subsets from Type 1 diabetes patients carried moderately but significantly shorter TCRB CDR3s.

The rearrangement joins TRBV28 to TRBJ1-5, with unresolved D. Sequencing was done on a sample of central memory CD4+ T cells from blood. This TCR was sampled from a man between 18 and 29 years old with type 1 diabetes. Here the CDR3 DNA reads TGTGCCAGCAGTTTAGGAGGGATTAAAAATCAGCCCCAGCATTTT. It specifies CASSLGGIKNQPQHF.